Sequencing of this T cell receptor beta chain was carried out in a study of cytomegalovirus exposure and HLA in healthy donors (dated by TCRdb to between 2016 and 2019). As for the study more broadly: According to an earlier analysis of 587 of the donors, some 180 million T cells yielded 90 million to 130 million unique TCR beta sequences and approximately 300 Gb of sequence data. To study patterns of TCR occurrence, a later analysis re-analyzed previously published TCR beta repertoires from around 660 donors and added high-resolution HLA genotyping. The number of donors typed differed by locus, with about 629-630 for A, B, C, DRB1 and DQB1, 522 for DQA1, approximately 580 for DPA1, and about 450 for DPB1. Of the 300 to 500 genotyped donors, less than 85% were placed in the genetic ancestry cluster associated with self-reported Caucasian donors. The study was designed to test whether signatures of past pathogen exposure could be identified by cataloging public T cell receptors. Among some 410 genotyped donors of the cohort, an average of 235,054 unique TCR beta nucleotide sequences were sequenced per donor, roughly a sixth of them non-productive. The study profiled the T cell repertoires of around 700 subjects by immunosequencing and related them to cytomegalovirus serostatus. Roughly 5 DR-DQ haplotypes were handled as single units for association and clustering, since linkage in the cohort was strong. Both class I and class II loci were covered by HLA typing, at four-digit resolution. Donor age, sex, ethnicity and CMV serostatus were compiled alongside the repertoire data. In an earlier analysis of a few hundred of the donors, high-throughput TCR beta sequencing was used to judge whether each TCR beta V gene segment behaved as functional or pseudogenic. A later genetic analysis took genome-wide SNP genotypes for about 60% of the roughly 670 donors and used that subset as a discovery cohort. To predict cytomegalovirus infection status, the study combined high-throughput TCR immunosequencing, statistical association of individual TCRs with disease status, and machine learning. An early release covering roughly 640 HLA-typed donors comprised about 300 gigabases of sequencing data and around 86 million unique TCR sequences. The later analysis used no new phenotypic data to find candidate immune exposures, relying instead on TCR beta sequences and their occurrence across donors. All discovery cohort repertoires had been generated on a single sequencing platform. In addition to the first cohort of roughly 700 subjects, a separate validation cohort of 120 different subjects was used. Summary of the overall study and its limitations: Three of the identified cytomegalovirus-associated TCR beta chains were confirmed in vitro to be specific for cytomegalovirus antigens. The classifier was reported to diagnose cytomegalovirus status with high specificity and sensitivity in both the original cohort and the validation cohort. In a later analysis, several top co-occurrence clusters were reported to appear linked to parvovirus B19, influenza, CMV and Epstein-Barr virus. A cluster of highly shared sequence variants was judged likely to represent a technical artifact of the sequencing pipeline. In a later genetic analysis, a missense DCLRE1C variant was associated with V-gene and J-gene trimming of TCR beta chains, and the association was replicated in an independent cohort. A further reported finding was that TCR beta sequences accurately predicted the HLA-A and HLA-B alleles for most subjects in the first cohort. A later genetic analysis reported fewer N-insertions in productive TCRs among donors in an Asian-associated ancestry cluster than the roughly 670-donor mean. When HLA alleles, especially DR and DQ, strongly co-occurred, TCR associations were difficult to assign to individual alleles. Most TCR sequences were observed very rarely across donors, whereas some public TCRs were present in many individuals. Correlated functional status among segregating V segments might be attributable to linkage disequilibrium, but an unknown experimental factor could not be ruled out. In a later analysis, some 18,000 TCR beta sequences were associated with specific HLA alleles at a false discovery rate of 0.05. The only immune exposure information available for the cohort was CMV serostatus. Because HLA typing was unavailable for some donors at each locus, only the typed subset was used in association tests. In the study, some 160 TCR beta chains were listed as associated with cytomegalovirus. A later analysis found that HLA-associated TCR beta chains were more clonally expanded and had lower generation probabilities than equally common non-associated chains. Some IMGT-functional V segments, including TRBV6-2 and TRBV6-3, could not be distinguished by the 87-base-pair reads and were therefore excluded. In an earlier analysis of roughly 560 of the donors, most TCR beta V segments were observed in productive rearrangements about 90% or about 30% of the time, broadly matching IMGT annotations. Sequencing depth was assumed to be roughly uniform across donors in the presence/absence analyses, though that assumption may not hold. According to a later analysis, TCR association rates differed among HLA loci, with DRB1 alleles showing the most associated TCRs and HLA-C alleles showing the fewest. According to a later analysis, most CMV-associated TCR beta chains appeared to be HLA-restricted, and the HLA associations seemed to be driven largely by CMV exposure. Because counts were too low, under 20 rarely observed V segments, including chromosome 9 orphons, were left out of the earlier analysis of some 600 of the donors. The authors suggested that the approach could potentially be extended to other disease states and immunological phenotypes. This cohort had only TCR beta chains sequenced, and the lack of alpha or paired-chain data limited which features could be detected.

Library method: the immunoSEQ multiplex PCR assay. The multiplex PCR relied on a mix of 60 forward primers for TCR Vbeta segments and 13 reverse primers for TCR Jbeta segments. Amplification of the CDR3 region of rearranged TCR beta genes was performed with a multiplex PCR assay on genomic DNA. Amplified TCR beta libraries were sequenced as 87-base-pair reads on the Illumina HiSeq System. The original pipeline was this. Across the 600 to 700 repertoires, a later analysis counted tens of millions of unique TCR beta chains, some 11 million of which were shared by at least two donors. Raw reads were error-corrected and collapsed into unique sequences with a nearest-neighbor algorithm that merged closely related sequences to remove PCR and sequencing errors. To assign V, D and J gene segments, CDR3 sequences were aligned to IMGT reference sequences. For a sequence to be retained, a match of at least six nucleotides to both a V gene segment and a J gene segment was required. A rearrangement was called productive if the CDR3 had no stop codons and remained in frame with V and J, and every other rearrangement was called non-productive. Following IMGT convention, CDR3 was defined as the stretch from the second conserved V-encoded cysteine up to the conserved J-encoded phenylalanine. The earlier analysis of 587 of the donors excluded sequences that lacked an unambiguous match to a single V gene segment. In an earlier analysis of 450 to 700 of the donors, V segments were called functional above 56.7% productive rearrangements and were called segregating when the between-donor standard deviation exceeded 5%. A statistical classification framework was built to diagnose cytomegalovirus status from the catalog of TCR beta chain sequences. A later analysis assigned V and J genes by comparing TCR nucleotide sequences with IMGT/GENE-DB human TR gene sequences. A later analysis assigned CDR3 sequences and most-parsimonious VDJ recombination scenarios with the TCRdist pipeline. In a later analysis, each TCR beta chain was defined by its CDR3 amino acid sequence together with its V-gene family, and reads without a unique V-gene family were excluded. As a way to deal with suspected cross-contamination and a sequencing artifact, a later analysis dropped roughly 620 nucleotide sequences that were highly shared and had low generation probability. A later analysis calculated a clonal expansion index for each public chain from normalized within-repertoire ranks of inferred template counts. A later analysis computed generation probabilities with a VDJ recombination model fitted to out-of-frame rearrangements, and checked the results against IGoR. In a later analysis, TCR-TCR, TCR-HLA and TCR-CMV co-occurrence was scored with hypergeometric tests, and a repertoire-size bias correction was applied to TCR pairs. A later analysis estimated false discovery rates by permuting HLA or CMV assignments 20 times. In a later analysis, co-occurring TCRs were grouped using DBSCAN, with TCRdist sequence similarity added in when clustering inside HLA-allele-positive subsets. For co-occurrence clustering, repertoires with fewer than 30,000 or more than 120,000 public chains were excluded, along with roughly five repertoires with anomalous nucleotide sharing. As stored in TCRdb, this immuneACCESS dataset retains in-frame rearrangements with V and J assigned. A fraction of the clones does not appear; measured against another copy, unresolved V genes explain less than half of the discrepancy, and the remainder lacks a known reason. The DNA was the basis for D and trimming; V, J and clone size are from that table. The sample records 100,000 to 150,000 clones, over 75% of which are singletons. The ten largest clones capture approximately 4% of the sample.

The cohort was made up of approximately 700 healthy bone marrow donors. At the time of sampling, all cohort members were nominally healthy, though unrecorded immune exposures were likely present. The donor tested CMV seropositive, placing the donor among the approximately 290 seropositive members of the cohort. A peripheral blood sample was collected from each donor, and TCR beta sequencing was performed on peripheral blood mononuclear cells. The Qiagen DNeasy Blood Extraction Kit was used to extract genomic DNA from the blood cell samples. The germline V and J ends show losses of 2 bases and 0 bases respectively, and no gene match explains 6 bases of the junction. Sequences SGHVS (CDR1) and FQNEAQ (CDR2) are obtained from the germline V gene. Taken from cysteine to phenylalanine, the CDR3 has 16 residues. Here the CDR3 DNA is all that survives: 48 bases in frame from base 1. As concerns this clone: What this receptor recognizes is not known. No much larger clone is present one base from it, and per-base qualities are unavailable.

Sequences were obtained from PBMCs. The sequence links TRBV7-8 to TRBJ1-1; 7 of the junction bases match TRBD1. The sequence was collected from a young man in good health and CMV-seropositive. The encoded CDR3 is CASSLQGDIMNTEAFF. The nucleotides are TGTGCCAGCAGCTTACAGGGGGATATAATGAACACTGAAGCTTTCTTT.